This T cell receptor beta chain was sequenced in a study of CD8 T cells in ankylosing spondylitis. General study results and limits: Seemingly characteristic of ankylosing spondylitis blood was a TCR beta motif consisting of eight highly homologous variants. Reported data indicate significant enrichment of disease-linked clones within matched ankylosing spondylitis synovial fluid. Certain motif variants had earlier appeared in reactive arthritis synovial fluid and blood.

It was by quantitative 5'-RACE with molecular barcodes that TCR beta libraries were made. TCRdb called the 5' RACE reads again in MiXCR, with one record for every CDR3 protein. The table has around 330,000 distinct CDR3 sequences, roughly 12% seen once. Germline-derived CDR1 and CDR2 are SGHRS and YFSETQ. The V gene lost 2 bases and the J gene lost 0 bases, with 21 bases spanning the gap. The CDR3 is 18 amino acids. Remarks on this clonotype: Antigen: not known.

The genes are TRBV5-1 and TRBJ2-7; D is tentatively TRBD1 or TRBD2 (6 bases each). This receptor was obtained from a female donor with ankylosing spondylitis or in good health (not recorded which). Sample: blood, either unsorted or a sorted T cell fraction (not recorded which). The DNA for the CDR3 is TGCGCCAGCAGCTTAGGAGGGGGGAGAACCTCAAGCTCCTACGAGCAGTACTTC. It translates to CASSLGGGRTSSSYEQYF.